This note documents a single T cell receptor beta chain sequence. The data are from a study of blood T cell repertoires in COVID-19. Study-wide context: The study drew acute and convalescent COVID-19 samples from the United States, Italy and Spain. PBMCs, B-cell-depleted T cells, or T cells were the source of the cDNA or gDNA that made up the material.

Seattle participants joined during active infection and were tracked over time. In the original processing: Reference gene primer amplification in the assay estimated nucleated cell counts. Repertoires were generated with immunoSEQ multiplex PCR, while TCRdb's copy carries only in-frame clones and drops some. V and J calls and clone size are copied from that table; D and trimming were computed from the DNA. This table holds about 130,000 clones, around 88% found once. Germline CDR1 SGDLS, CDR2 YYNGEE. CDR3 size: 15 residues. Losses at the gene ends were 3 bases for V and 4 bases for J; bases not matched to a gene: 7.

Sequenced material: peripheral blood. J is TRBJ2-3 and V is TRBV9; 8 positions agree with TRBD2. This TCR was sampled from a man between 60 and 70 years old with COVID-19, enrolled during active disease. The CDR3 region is CASSGRGAGADTQYF. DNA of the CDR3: TGTGCCAGCAGCGGGCGGGGGGCCGGGGCAGATACGCAGTATTTT. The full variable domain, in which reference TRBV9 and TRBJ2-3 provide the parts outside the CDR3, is DSGVTQTPKHLITATGQRVTLRCSPRSGDLSVYWYQQSLDQGLQFLIQYYNGEERAKGNILERFSAQQFPDLHSELNLSSLELGDSALYFCASSGRGAGADTQYFGPGTRLTVL.